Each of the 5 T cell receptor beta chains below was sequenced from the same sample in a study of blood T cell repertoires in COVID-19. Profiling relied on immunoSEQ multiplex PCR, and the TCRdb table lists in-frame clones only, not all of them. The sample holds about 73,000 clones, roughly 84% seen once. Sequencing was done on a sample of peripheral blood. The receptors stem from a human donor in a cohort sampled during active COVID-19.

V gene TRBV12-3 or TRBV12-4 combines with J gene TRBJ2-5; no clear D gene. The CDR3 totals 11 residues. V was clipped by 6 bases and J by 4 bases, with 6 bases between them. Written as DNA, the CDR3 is TGTGCCAGCAGATCTCGAGAGACCCAGTACTTC. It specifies CASRSRETQYF.

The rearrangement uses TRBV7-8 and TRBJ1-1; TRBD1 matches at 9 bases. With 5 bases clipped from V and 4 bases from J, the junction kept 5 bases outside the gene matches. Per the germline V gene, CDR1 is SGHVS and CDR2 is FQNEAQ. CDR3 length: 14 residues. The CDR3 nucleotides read TGTGCCAGCAGCGCCGACAGGGGGACCACTGAAGCTTTCTTT. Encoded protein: CASSADRGTTEAFF.

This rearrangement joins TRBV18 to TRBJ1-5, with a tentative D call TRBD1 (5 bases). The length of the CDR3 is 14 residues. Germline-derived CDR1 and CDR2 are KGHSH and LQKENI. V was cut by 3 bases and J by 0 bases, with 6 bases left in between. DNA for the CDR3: TGTGCCAGCTCACCGACAGATAGCAATCAGCCCCAGCATTTT. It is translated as CASSPTDSNQPQHF. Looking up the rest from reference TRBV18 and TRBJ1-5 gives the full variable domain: NAGVMQNPRHLVRRRGQEARLRCSPMKGHSHVYWYRQLPEEGLKFMVYLQKENIIDESGMPKERFSAEFPKEGPSILRIQQVVRGDSAAYFCASSPTDSNQPQHFGDGTRLSIL.

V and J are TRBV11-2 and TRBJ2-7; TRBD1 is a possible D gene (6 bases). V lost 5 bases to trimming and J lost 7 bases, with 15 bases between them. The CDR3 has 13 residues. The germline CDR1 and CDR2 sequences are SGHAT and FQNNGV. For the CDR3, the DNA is TGTGCCAGCAGCCCAAGCCAGGGGTTAGAGCAGTACTTC. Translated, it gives CASSPSQGLEQYF.

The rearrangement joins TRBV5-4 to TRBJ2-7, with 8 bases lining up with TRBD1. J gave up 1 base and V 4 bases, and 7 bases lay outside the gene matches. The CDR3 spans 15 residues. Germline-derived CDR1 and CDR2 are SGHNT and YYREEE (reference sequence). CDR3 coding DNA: TGTGCCAGCAGCATCGGACAGGGTTTATCCTACGAGCAGTACTTC. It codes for CASSIGQGLSYEQYF.